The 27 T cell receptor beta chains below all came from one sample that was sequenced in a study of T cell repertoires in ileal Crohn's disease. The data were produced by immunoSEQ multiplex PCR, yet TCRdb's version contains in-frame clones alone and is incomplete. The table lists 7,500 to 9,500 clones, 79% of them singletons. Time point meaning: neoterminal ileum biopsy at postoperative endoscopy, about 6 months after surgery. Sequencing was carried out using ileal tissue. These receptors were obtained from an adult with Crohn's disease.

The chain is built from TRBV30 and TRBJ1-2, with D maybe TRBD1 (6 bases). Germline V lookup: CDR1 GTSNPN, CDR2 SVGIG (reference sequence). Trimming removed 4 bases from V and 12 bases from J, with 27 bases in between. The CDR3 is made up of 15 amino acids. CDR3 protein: CAWIFPPGAHLVNTF. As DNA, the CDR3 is TGTGCCTGGATATTTCCCCCAGGGGCCCACTTGGTCAACACCTTC.

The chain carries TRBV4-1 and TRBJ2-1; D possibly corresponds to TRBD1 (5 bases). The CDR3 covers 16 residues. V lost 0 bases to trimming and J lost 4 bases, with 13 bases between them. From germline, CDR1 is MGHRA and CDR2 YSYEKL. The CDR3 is CASSQDLAGWYNEQFF. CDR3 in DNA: TGCGCCAGCAGCCAAGATCTGGCAGGGTGGTACAATGAGCAGTTCTTC.

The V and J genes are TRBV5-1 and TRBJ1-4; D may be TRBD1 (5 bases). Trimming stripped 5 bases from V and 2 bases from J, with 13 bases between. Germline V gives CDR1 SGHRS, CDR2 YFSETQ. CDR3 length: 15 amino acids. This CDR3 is CASSPPGGTNEKLFF. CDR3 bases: TGCGCCAGCAGTCCCCCCGGGGGGACTAATGAAAAACTGTTTTTT.

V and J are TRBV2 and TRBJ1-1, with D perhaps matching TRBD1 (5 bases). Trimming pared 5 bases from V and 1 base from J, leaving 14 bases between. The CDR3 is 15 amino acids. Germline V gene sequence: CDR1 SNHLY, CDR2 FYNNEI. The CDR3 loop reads CASSTYGAGNTEAFF. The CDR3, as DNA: TGTGCCAGCAGTACCTATGGGGCAGGGAACACTGAAGCTTTCTTT.

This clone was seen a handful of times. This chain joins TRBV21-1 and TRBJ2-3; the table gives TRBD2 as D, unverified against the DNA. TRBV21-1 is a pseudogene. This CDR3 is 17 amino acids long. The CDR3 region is CASPPLAGGGGTDTQYF. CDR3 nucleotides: TGTGCCAGCCCCCCCCTAGCGGGGGGAGGAGGCACAGATACGCAGTATTTT.

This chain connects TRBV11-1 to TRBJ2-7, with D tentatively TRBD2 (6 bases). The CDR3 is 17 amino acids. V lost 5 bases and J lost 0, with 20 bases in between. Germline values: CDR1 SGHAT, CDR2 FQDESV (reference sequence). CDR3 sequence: CASSPKEGRGPSYEQYF. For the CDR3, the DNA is TGTGCCAGCAGCCCAAAAGAGGGGCGGGGTCCCTCCTACGAGCAGTACTTC.

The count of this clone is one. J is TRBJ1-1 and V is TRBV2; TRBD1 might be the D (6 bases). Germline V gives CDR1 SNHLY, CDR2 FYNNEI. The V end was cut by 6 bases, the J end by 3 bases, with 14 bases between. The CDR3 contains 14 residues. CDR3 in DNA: TGTGCCAGCAGGGGGGCGGGGGCGGACACTGAAGCTTTCTTT. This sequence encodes CASRGAGADTEAFF.

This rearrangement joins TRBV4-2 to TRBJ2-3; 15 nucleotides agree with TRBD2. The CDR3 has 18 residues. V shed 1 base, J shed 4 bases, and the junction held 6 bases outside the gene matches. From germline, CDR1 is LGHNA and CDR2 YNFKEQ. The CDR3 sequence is CASSQGVGLAGGADTQYF. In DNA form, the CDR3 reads TGTGCCAGCAGCCAAGGGGTGGGACTAGCGGGGGGAGCAGATACGCAGTATTTT.

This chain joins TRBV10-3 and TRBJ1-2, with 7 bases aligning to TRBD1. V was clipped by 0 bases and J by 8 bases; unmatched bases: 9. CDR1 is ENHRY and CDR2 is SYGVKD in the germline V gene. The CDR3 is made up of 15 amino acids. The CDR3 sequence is CAISESRQGVGGYTF. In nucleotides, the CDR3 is TGTGCCATCAGTGAGTCGAGACAGGGAGTGGGGGGCTACACCTTC.

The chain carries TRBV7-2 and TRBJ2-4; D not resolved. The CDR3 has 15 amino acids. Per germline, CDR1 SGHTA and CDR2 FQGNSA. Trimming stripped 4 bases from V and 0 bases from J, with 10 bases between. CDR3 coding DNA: TGTGCCAGCAGCTCCGACTGGCTAGCCAAAAACATTCAGTACTTC. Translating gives CASSSDWLAKNIQYF.

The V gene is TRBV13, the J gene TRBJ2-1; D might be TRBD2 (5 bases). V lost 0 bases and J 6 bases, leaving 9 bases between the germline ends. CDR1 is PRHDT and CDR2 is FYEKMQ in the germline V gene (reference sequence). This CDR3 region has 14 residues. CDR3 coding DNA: TGTGCCAGCAGCTTAGGTGAGGGTGGCAATGAGCAGTTCTTC. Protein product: CASSLGEGGNEQFF.

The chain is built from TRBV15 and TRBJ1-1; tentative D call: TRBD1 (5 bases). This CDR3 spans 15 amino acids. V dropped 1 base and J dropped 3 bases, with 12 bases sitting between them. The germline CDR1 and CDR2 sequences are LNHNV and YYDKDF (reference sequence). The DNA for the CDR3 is TGTGCCACCAGCAGAGGGGGGGTCACCTACACTGAAGCTTTCTTT. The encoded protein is CATSRGGVTYTEAFF.

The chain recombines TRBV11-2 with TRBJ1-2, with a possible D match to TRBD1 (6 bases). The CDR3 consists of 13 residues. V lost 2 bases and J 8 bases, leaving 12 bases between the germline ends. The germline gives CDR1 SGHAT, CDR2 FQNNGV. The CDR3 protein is CASSLRGAQGYTF. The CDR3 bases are TGTGCCAGCAGCTTACGGGGGGCTCAAGGCTACACCTTC.

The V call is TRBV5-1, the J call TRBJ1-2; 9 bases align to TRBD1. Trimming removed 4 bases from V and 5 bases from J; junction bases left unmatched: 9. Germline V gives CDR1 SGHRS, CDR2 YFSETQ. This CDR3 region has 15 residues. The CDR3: CASSISGTGTYGYTF. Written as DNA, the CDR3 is TGCGCCAGCAGCATATCCGGGACAGGGACTTATGGCTACACCTTC.

The CDR3 coding sequence is TGTGCCAGCAGTGTACAGGGGGCGGCTGTCCGAAACACCATATATTTT. This sequence encodes CASSVQGAAVRNTIYF. The chain recombines TRBV2 with TRBJ1-3; 9 nucleotides match TRBD1. Germline CDR1 is SNHLY and CDR2 is FYNNEI. The CDR3 is made up of 16 amino acids. Unmatched junction bases numbered 9, after V lost 4 bases and J lost 5 bases.

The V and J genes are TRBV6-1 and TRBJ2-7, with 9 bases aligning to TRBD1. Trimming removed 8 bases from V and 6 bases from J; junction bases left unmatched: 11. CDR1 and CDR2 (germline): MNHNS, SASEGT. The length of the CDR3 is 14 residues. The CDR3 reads CASLRGQGGSEQYF. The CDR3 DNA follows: TGTGCCAGCCTCCGGGGACAGGGAGGATCCGAGCAGTACTTC.

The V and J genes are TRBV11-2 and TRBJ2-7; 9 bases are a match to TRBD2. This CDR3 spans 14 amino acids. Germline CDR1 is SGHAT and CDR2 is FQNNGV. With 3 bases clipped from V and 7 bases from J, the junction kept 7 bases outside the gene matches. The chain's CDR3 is CASSFTAGGKEQYF. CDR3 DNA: TGTGCCAGCAGCTTTACAGCGGGAGGAAAAGAGCAGTACTTC.

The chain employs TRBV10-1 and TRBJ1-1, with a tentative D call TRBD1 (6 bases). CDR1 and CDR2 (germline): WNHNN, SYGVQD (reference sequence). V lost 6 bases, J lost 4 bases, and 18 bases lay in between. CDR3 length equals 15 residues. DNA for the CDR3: TGCGCCAGCAGCGTCACAGGGCTGCGGAGCACTGAAGCTTTCTTT. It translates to CASSVTGLRSTEAFF.

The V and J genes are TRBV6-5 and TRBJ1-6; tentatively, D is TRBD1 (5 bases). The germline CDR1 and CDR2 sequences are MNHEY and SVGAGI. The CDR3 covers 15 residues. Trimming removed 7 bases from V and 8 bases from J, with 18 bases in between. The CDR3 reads CASTPGINAHSPLHF. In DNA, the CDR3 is TGTGCCAGCACCCCAGGGATAAACGCTCATTCACCCCTCCACTTT.

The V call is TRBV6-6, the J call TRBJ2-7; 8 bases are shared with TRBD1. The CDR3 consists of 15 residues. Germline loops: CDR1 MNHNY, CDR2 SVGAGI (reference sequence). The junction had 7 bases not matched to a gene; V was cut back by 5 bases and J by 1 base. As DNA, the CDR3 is TGTGCCAGCAGTACAACCGGGACAGGTTCCTACGAGCAGTACTTC. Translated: CASSTTGTGSYEQYF.

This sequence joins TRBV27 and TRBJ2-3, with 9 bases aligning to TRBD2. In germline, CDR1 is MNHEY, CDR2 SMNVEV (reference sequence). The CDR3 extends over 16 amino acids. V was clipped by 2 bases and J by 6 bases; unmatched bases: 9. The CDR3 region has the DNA TGTGCCAGCAGTTTAAGGGGGGCTAGCGGGGTTGATACGCAGTATTTT. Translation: CASSLRGASGVDTQYF.

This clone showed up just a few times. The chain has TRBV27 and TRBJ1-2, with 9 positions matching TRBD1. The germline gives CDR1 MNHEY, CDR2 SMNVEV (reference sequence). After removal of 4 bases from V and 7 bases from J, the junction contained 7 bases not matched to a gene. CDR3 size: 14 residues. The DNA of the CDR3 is TGTGCCAGCAGTTCCCAGACAGGGGGTGGTGGCTACACCTTC. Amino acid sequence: CASSSQTGGGGYTF.

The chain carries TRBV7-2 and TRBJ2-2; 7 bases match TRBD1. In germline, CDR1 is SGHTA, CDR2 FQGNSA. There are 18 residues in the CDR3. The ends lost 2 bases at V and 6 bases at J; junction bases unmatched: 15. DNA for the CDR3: TGTGCCAGCAGCTTACAGAGAGTAGCGACAGGGCGCTCCGGGGAGCTGTTTTTT. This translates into CASSLQRVATGRSGELFF.

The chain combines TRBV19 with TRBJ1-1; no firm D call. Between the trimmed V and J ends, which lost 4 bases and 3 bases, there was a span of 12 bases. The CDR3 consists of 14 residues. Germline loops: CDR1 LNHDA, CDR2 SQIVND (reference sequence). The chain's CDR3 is CASSTGLCDTEAFF. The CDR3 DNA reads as TGTGCCAGTAGTACAGGACTGTGTGACACTGAAGCTTTCTTT.

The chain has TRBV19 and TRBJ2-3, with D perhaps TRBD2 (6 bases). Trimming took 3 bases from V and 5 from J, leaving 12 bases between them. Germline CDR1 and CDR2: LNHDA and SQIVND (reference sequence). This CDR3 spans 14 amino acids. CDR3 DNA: TGTGCCAGTAGTATGGGGACCGGGGGAGATACGCAGTATTTT. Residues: CASSMGTGGDTQYF.

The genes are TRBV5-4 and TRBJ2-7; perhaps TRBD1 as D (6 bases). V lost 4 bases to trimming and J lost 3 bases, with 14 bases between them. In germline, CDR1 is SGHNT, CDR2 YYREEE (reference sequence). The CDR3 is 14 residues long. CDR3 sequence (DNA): TGTGCCAGCAGCCTGGGAAGGGGGAGCTACGAGCAGTACTTC. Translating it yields CASSLGRGSYEQYF. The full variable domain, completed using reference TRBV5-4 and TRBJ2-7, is ETGVTQSPTHLIKTRGQQVTLRCSSQSGHNTVSWYQQALGQGPQFIFQYYREEENGRGNFPPRFSGLQFPNYSSELNVNALELDDSALYLCASSLGRGSYEQYFGPGTRLTVT.

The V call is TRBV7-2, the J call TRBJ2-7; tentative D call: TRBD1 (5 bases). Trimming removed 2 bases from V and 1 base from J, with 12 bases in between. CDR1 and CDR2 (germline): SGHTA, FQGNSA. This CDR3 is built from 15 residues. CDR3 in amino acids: CASSLRGEGSYEQYF. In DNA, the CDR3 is TGTGCCAGCAGCTTAAGGGGCGAAGGGTCCTACGAGCAGTACTTC.